This passage covers 8 T cell receptor beta chains from one sample sequenced in a study of T-cell reconstitution after alpha-beta-depleted transplantation in children. The TCRbeta library was prepared with unique molecular identifiers. TCRdb passed the PCR reads through MiXCR, listing each CDR3 protein once. The table shows 200,000 to 250,000 distinct CDR3 sequences, with approximately 10% occurring only once. The sample in question was PBMCs from the stem cell graft donor, obtained from the stem cell graft. The receptors come from a human donor who donated a stem cell graft to a child with acute lymphoblastic leukemia.

As to this clonotype: A read error may produce the germline difference seen at one junction end. The chain is built from TRBV3-1 and TRBJ1-1; D is unresolved. The germline CDR1 and CDR2 sequences are LGHDT and YNNKEL (reference sequence). This CDR3 spans 18 amino acids. The CDR3 DNA is TGTGCCTGCAGCAAAGATGGGTGGCACCCTACCTGGAACACTGAAGCTTTCTTT. This sequence encodes CACSKDGWHPTWNTEAFF.

This clonotype has ten or more counts. The CDR3 DNA reads TGTGCCAGCAGCCCCCGTTGGGGCACTGAAGCTTTCTTT. This codes for CASSPRWGTEAFF. The chain couples TRBV6-5 to TRBJ1-1; no clear D gene. CDR1 is MNHEY, CDR2 SVGAGI, per germline. The CDR3 sequence is 13 residues long. The germline V and J ends were trimmed by 6 bases and 4 bases, with 12 bases remaining between them.

The chain carries TRBV12-3 or TRBV12-4 and TRBJ1-3; D is ambiguous. CDR3 length equals 13 residues. Deletions cut 5 bases from V and 0 bases from J, with 5 bases between. For the CDR3, the DNA is TGTGCCAGCAGTCGGAACTCTGGAAACACCATATATTTT. This sequence encodes CASSRNSGNTIYF.

This clonotype was detected only a few times. This CDR3 reads CASRGDGNYGYTF. CDR3 nucleotide sequence: TGTGCCAGCAGAGGGGACGGAAACTATGGCTACACCTTC. The rearrangement uses TRBV12-3 or TRBV12-4 and TRBJ1-2; TRBD1 might be the D (5 bases). V lost 6 bases and J 2 bases, leaving 10 bases between the germline ends. This CDR3 comprises 13 residues.

This clonotype has more than one count but fewer than ten. The chain uses TRBV7-8 and TRBJ2-3, with a possible D match to TRBD2 (5 bases). Trimming took off 1 base at V and 14 bases at J, with 19 bases between the two ends. The CDR3 loop spans 14 amino acids. Germline CDR1 reads SGHVS; CDR2 reads FQNEAQ. CDR3 sequence reads: CASSLVAGERYPYF. The CDR3 DNA is TGTGCCAGCAGCTTAGTGGCGGGTGAACGGTATCCGTATTTT. The variable domain in full, completed from reference TRBV7-8 and TRBJ2-3, reads GAGVSQSPRYKVAKRGQDVALRCDPISGHVSLFWYQQALGQGPEFLTYFQNEAQLDKSGLPSDRFFAERPEGSVSTLKIQRTQQEDSAVYLCASSLVAGERYPYFGPGTRLTVL.

CDR3 bases: TGCGCCAGCAGCCAGCCTGCGGGGGGGCGAGATACGCAGTATTTT. It is translated as CASSQPAGGRDTQYF. The chain has TRBV4-1 and TRBJ2-3; 9 nucleotides match TRBD2. Germline CDR1 reads MGHRA; CDR2 reads YSYEKL. V trimming: 3 bases; J trimming: 5 bases; junction bases outside the gene matches: 6. This CDR3 is 15 amino acids long.

This clonotype was counted ten times or more. The gene calls are TRBV7-9 and TRBJ1-2; D is ambiguous. The CDR3 has 14 residues. Germline V gene lookup returns CDR1 SEHNR and CDR2 FQNEAQ (reference sequence). V was trimmed by 2 bases and J by 2 bases, leaving 9 bases between them. The CDR3 coding sequence is TGTGCCAGCAGCTTAACATTGGGCAACTATGGCTACACCTTC. Protein sequence: CASSLTLGNYGYTF.

This clonotype was seen repeatedly, ten times or more. The chain is built from TRBV9 and TRBJ1-1, with D possibly TRBD1 on 6 matching bases. Germline V gene sequence: CDR1 SGDLS, CDR2 YYNGEE. This CDR3 is 17 amino acids long. V was trimmed by 3 bases and J by 4 bases, leaving 22 bases between them. The CDR3 spells CASSEPADSFPGTEAFF. CDR3 DNA: TGTGCCAGCAGCGAACCCGCGGACAGCTTCCCGGGCACTGAAGCTTTCTTT.